This T cell receptor (beta chain) comes out of a study of blood T cells in healthy people across ages. CDR3 length: 17 residues. V lost 6 bases and J 4 bases, leaving 22 bases between the germline ends. CDR1 is KGHSH, CDR2 LQKENI, per germline. Study outcomes and limitations: Researchers report that TCR beta diversity correlated strongly with naive T cell percentage.

As regards this clonotype: No antigen is known for it.

A J-beta primer mix and a sample-barcoded 5' primer were used in a second PCR of about 6 to 12 cycles. Every cDNA molecule carried a tag from a template-switch adaptor bearing 12 random nucleotides. TCRdb re-called the 5' RACE reads through MiXCR, storing one row per CDR3 protein. The table records approximately 1,700,000 distinct CDR3 sequences, about two fifths of them present only once. The donors, aged about 6 to 90, were healthy Caucasians from Russia. The source material was blood. The chain uses TRBV18 and TRBJ2-1; the D gene is possibly TRBD1 (5 bases). This receptor was obtained from a human donor in good health. CDR3 in amino acids: CASSPDRSGSRYNEQFF. In DNA, the CDR3 is TGTGCCAGCTCTCCTGACCGGTCAGGGTCGAGATACAATGAGCAGTTCTTC.